The source of this TCR beta chain is a study of cytomegalovirus exposure and HLA in healthy donors. Findings of the study overall: Testing in vitro showed three CMV-associated chains specific for CMV antigens.

The primer mix had 60 Vbeta and 13 Jbeta primers. TCRdb's copy holds only in-frame clones and misses some; the assay was immunoSEQ multiplex PCR. This sample has roughly 160,000 clones, with less than 85% found just once. V lost 4 bases, J lost 15 bases, and 7 bases lay in between. This CDR3 has 9 residues. The germline V gene encodes CDR1 SGHTA and CDR2 FQGNSA. Remarks on this clone: The antigen is undetermined.

Input material: PBMCs. The chain recombines TRBV7-2 with TRBJ2-1; D not certain. This clonotype was obtained from a man between 60 and 75 years old in good health and CMV-seronegative. CDR3 region: CASSSTPFF. The CDR3 DNA sequence: TGTGCCAGCAGCTCTACTCCGTTCTTC.